The 11 T cell receptor beta chains listed next were all sequenced from one sample in a study of T cell repertoires in cytomegalovirus infection. Using its own MiXCR run on the reads, TCRdb lists one record per CDR3 protein. The sample lists approximately 500,000 distinct CDR3 sequences, roughly 29% occurring once. The sample taken for sequencing was PBMCs. The receptors were gathered from a human donor in good health (CMV status not recorded). Some clones in this sample may be carry-over from other donors' samples.

The chain uses TRBV5-6 and TRBJ1-5; D may be TRBD1 (5 bases). V gave up 4 bases and J gave up 6 bases, with 14 bases separating them. The CDR3 consists of 14 residues. Germline CDR1 reads SGHDT; CDR2 reads YYEEEE. For the CDR3, the DNA is TGTGCCAGCAGCCTGGGGTGGGGCAGTCAGCCCCAGCATTTT. The encoded protein is CASSLGWGSQPQHF.

At least ten counts were recorded for this clonotype. The rearrangement links TRBV7-2 to TRBJ2-1; 7 bases fit TRBD2. Germline V CDR1 and CDR2: SGHTA, FQGNSA. Unmatched junction bases numbered 8, after V lost 2 bases and J lost 7 bases. This CDR3 has 15 residues. Here the CDR3 DNA reads TGTGCCAGCAGCTTACGGTCTAGCGGAATAAATGAGCAGTTCTTC. Protein sequence: CASSLRSSGINEQFF.

This clonotype was detected a few times. The CDR3 reads CSAPSAQTQYF. Written as DNA, the CDR3 is TGCAGTGCTCCCTCAGCCCAGACCCAGTACTTC. The chain couples TRBV20-1 to TRBJ2-5; D is unclear. The germline V gene has CDR1 DFQATT and CDR2 SNEGSKA (reference sequence). V lost 5 bases and J lost 6, with 10 bases in between. The CDR3 has 11 residues.

This clonotype was counted once. The V gene is TRBV5-4, the J gene TRBJ1-1, with D perhaps matching TRBD1 (6 bases). Deletions cut 6 bases from V and 1 base from J, with 19 bases between. In germline, CDR1 is SGHNT, CDR2 YYREEE (reference sequence). This CDR3 has 16 amino acids. DNA for the CDR3: TGTGCCAGCACTCAAGAGGGGGGGCATAGGAACACTGAAGCTTTCTTT. This encodes CASTQEGGHRNTEAFF.

A few counts support this clonotype. The chain is built from TRBV6-2 or TRBV6-3 and TRBJ2-7; D is uncertain. Germline V gene lookup returns CDR1 MNHEY and CDR2 SVGEGT. CDR3 length equals 13 residues. Trimming stripped 0 bases from V and 5 bases from J, with 8 bases between. This CDR3 reads CASSYSNRDEQYF. The CDR3 nucleotides are TGTGCCAGCAGTTACTCGAATCGGGACGAGCAGTACTTC.

The chain uses TRBV2 and TRBJ2-7, with 9 bases lining up with TRBD2. The CDR3 covers 15 residues. The V segment lost 2 bases and the J segment 4 bases; nucleotides outside the gene matches: 6. In germline, CDR1 is SNHLY, CDR2 FYNNEI. CDR3 bases: TGTGCCAGCAGTGAAACTGGTAGCGGGAGTTACGAGCAGTACTTC. It yields the protein CASSETGSGSYEQYF.

This clonotype was detected only once. V is TRBV5-1 and J is TRBJ2-1, with a weak D call TRBD1 (6 bases). With 5 bases removed from V and 4 bases from J, the gap between germline ends came to 13 bases. Germline CDR1 reads SGHRS; CDR2 reads YFSETQ. This CDR3 comprises 14 residues. As DNA, the CDR3 is TGCGCCAGCAGGCAGGAAGGGGGATACAATGAGCAGTTCTTC. This translates into CASRQEGGYNEQFF.

This clonotype has more than one count but fewer than ten. The V and J genes are TRBV28 and TRBJ2-1; the match to TRBD2 covers 13 bases. From germline, CDR1 is MDHEN and CDR2 SYDVKM. The J segment lost 7 bases and the V segment lost 4 bases, leaving 13 bases of the junction unmatched. This CDR3 has 18 residues. CDR3 in amino acids: CASSSRARGLAGRNEQFF. The CDR3 bases are TGTGCCAGCAGTTCCCGGGCTCGGGGACTAGCGGGGCGGAATGAGCAGTTCTTC. The full variable domain, in which reference TRBV28 and TRBJ2-1 provide the parts outside the CDR3, is DVKVTQSSRYLVKRTGEKVFLECVQDMDHENMFWYRQDPGLGLRLIYFSYDVKMKEKGDIPEGYSVSREKKERFSLILESASTNQTSMYLCASSSRARGLAGRNEQFFGPGTRLTVL.

The chain has TRBV4-3 and TRBJ2-3, with 9 bases lining up with TRBD2. The germline V gene has CDR1 LGHNA and CDR2 YSLEER. Losses at the gene ends were 0 bases for V and 2 bases for J; bases not matched to a gene: 3. This CDR3 spans 16 amino acids. The CDR3 region has the DNA TGCGCCAGCAGCCAAGAAGGGACTAGCCCCACAGATACGCAGTATTTT. The encoded protein is CASSQEGTSPTDTQYF.

The table lists this clonotype with many counts. The chain uses TRBV7-6 and TRBJ2-6; TRBD1 agrees at 8 bases. Germline values: CDR1 SGHVS, CDR2 FNYEAQ. V shed 1 base and J 2 bases; nucleotides not matched to a gene: 10. The CDR3 is made up of 19 amino acids. CDR3 DNA: TGTGCCAGCAGCTTAGTTGCCAGGGGGCGTTCCCCTGGGGCCAACGTCCTGACTTTC. It translates to CASSLVARGRSPGANVLTF.

This sequence joins TRBV28 and TRBJ2-7; tentatively, D is TRBD2 (5 bases). CDR3 length: 12 residues. Germline V gene data show CDR1 as MDHEN and CDR2 as SYDVKM. Trimming pared 6 bases from V and 3 bases from J, leaving 9 bases between. This chain's CDR3 is CASSTGIYEQYV. DNA of the CDR3: TGTGCCAGCAGCACCGGGATCTACGAGCAGTACGTC.